A selection of T cell receptor beta chains follows, all from one sample in a study of T cells in tuberculosis. Profiling relied on immunoSEQ multiplex PCR, and the TCRdb table lists in-frame clones only, not all of them. The sample has fewer than 55,000 clones, 90% to 95% seen once; the top ten hold approximately 1.5%. Sequenced here: PBMCs, sampled at tuberculosis diagnosis. The source of these receptors is an adult with tuberculosis. Each CDR3 is given with its conserved first and last residue. The order of the fields is clone size, J gene, V gene, D gene, CDR3 protein, CDR3 DNA. The D gene is left open where the match is weak. Expanded clones get a size class; other rows say once, few or many, or leave the size out.

- | TRBJ1-1 | TRBV5-4 | - | CASSPLSGGAFNTEAFF | TGTGCCAGCAGCCCGCTGTCGGGGGGCGCCTTCAACACTGAAGCTTTCTTT
few | TRBJ2-7 | TRBV15 | - | CATRSSGKTYEQYF | TGTGCCACCCGGTCGAGCGGCAAAACCTACGAGCAGTACTTC
- | TRBJ2-2 | TRBV30 | - | CAWRGLNTGELFF | TGTGCCTGGAGGGGACTCAACACCGGGGAGCTGTTTTTT
- | TRBJ2-3 | TRBV4-1 | TRBD1 | CASSSGDRASTDTQYF | TGCGCCAGCAGCTCGGGGGACAGGGCCTCCACAGATACGCAGTATTTT
- | TRBJ2-1 | TRBV30 | TRBD2 | CAWSVRLAGGPGWNEQFF | TGTGCCTGGAGTGTACGTCTAGCGGGAGGGCCGGGTTGGAATGAGCAGTTCTTC
- | TRBJ2-2 | TRBV30 | - | CAWSVWGGSALVGELFF | TGTGCCTGGAGTGTATGGGGGGGCTCGGCTCTTGTCGGGGAGCTGTTTTTT
once | TRBJ2-3 | TRBV28 | TRBD2 | CASSWGGARTDTQYF | TGTGCCAGCAGTTGGGGAGGGGCGCGCACAGATACGCAGTATTTT
- | TRBJ2-2 | TRBV5-1 | - | CASSFSTRDTGELFF | TGCGCCAGCAGCTTTTCCACCCGGGACACCGGGGAGCTGTTTTTT
- | TRBJ2-5 | TRBV14 | - | CASSQQEGLRGTQYF | TGTGCCAGCAGCCAGCAAGAAGGGTTACGGGGGACCCAGTACTTC
- | TRBJ2-6 | TRBV19 | - | CASSIDANSGANVLTF | TGTGCCAGTAGTATAGATGCTAACTCTGGGGCCAACGTCCTGACTTTC
- | TRBJ1-4 | TRBV11-2 | - | CASSLRDNPNEKLFF | TGTGCCAGCAGCCTCCGGGACAACCCTAATGAAAAACTGTTTTTT
- | TRBJ1-1 | TRBV19 | - | CASSIGSGMNTEAFF | TGTGCCAGTAGTATCGGATCGGGAATGAACACTGAAGCTTTCTTT
- | TRBJ2-5 | TRBV14 | - | CASSQVEGSRVGQETQYF | TGTGCCAGCAGCCAAGTGGAGGGGTCGCGGGTAGGGCAAGAGACCCAGTACTTC
- | TRBJ2-3 | TRBV13 | TRBD2 | CASSWRGLAGFQDTQYF | TGTGCCAGCAGCTGGAGGGGACTAGCGGGATTTCAAGATACGCAGTATTTT
- | TRBJ2-7 | TRBV2 | - | CASKAQYSSYEQYF | TGTGCCAGCAAGGCCCAGTACAGCTCCTACGAGCAGTACTTC
- | TRBJ1-1 | TRBV5-1 | TRBD1 | CASSLRQGAINTEAFF | TGCGCCAGCAGCTTGAGGCAGGGGGCGATTAACACTGAAGCTTTCTTT
- | TRBJ2-3 | TRBV29-1 | - | CSLQGGGDGDTQYF | TGCAGCCTACAGGGAGGGGGTGACGGAGATACGCAGTATTTT
- | TRBJ1-2 | TRBV4-3 | - | CASSQEAGINYGYTF | TGCGCCAGCAGCCAAGAAGCAGGGATTAACTATGGCTACACCTTC
- | TRBJ2-2 | TRBV14 | - | CASSPLGGAGELFF | TGTGCCAGCAGCCCCCTGGGGGGAGCCGGGGAGCTGTTTTTT
- | TRBJ2-7 | TRBV2 | TRBD1 | CASIGQGAGEQYF | TGTGCCAGCATAGGGCAGGGGGCAGGCGAGCAGTACTTC
- | TRBJ1-4 | TRBV2 | - | CASSEARGFGEKLFF | TGTGCCAGCAGTGAAGCGAGGGGGTTCGGGGAAAAACTGTTTTTT
- | TRBJ2-4 | TRBV28 | TRBD2 | CASSSAGEGSNIQYF | TGTGCCAGCAGTTCGGCCGGGGAGGGCTCAAACATTCAGTACTTC
- | TRBJ1-1 | TRBV4-3 | TRBD1 | CASSQGTGANTEAFF | TGCGCCAGCAGCCAAGGAACAGGGGCGAACACTGAAGCTTTCTTT
- | TRBJ1-1 | TRBV2 | - | CASSGTRGSAEAFF | TGTGCCAGCAGTGGAACCAGGGGATCGGCTGAAGCTTTCTTT
- | TRBJ1-1 | TRBV5-1 | TRBD1 | CASSSFPGQGLEAFF | TGCGCCAGCAGCTCGTTTCCGGGACAGGGGTTAGAAGCTTTCTTT
- | TRBJ2-7 | TRBV6-1 | TRBD2 | CASSEPGRLANGYEQYF | TGTGCCAGCAGTGAACCGGGACGACTAGCAAACGGCTACGAGCAGTACTTC
- | TRBJ2-5 | TRBV2 | TRBD2 | CASSGWRLAIQETQYF | TGTGCCAGCAGTGGGTGGAGACTAGCGATTCAAGAGACCCAGTACTTC
- | TRBJ2-5 | TRBV10-3 | - | CAISSSSQGQETQYF | TGTGCCATCAGTTCCTCCTCCCAGGGCCAAGAGACCCAGTACTTC
- | TRBJ2-7 | TRBV27 | TRBD2 | CASRTIESGSGEQYF | TGTGCCAGCAGAACTATTGAAAGCGGGAGCGGCGAGCAGTACTTC
- | TRBJ2-7 | TRBV5-1 | TRBD2 | CASSSGRSIGSGSSYEQYF | TGCGCCAGCAGCTCGGGACGGTCCATAGGTAGCGGGAGCTCCTACGAGCAGTACTTC
- | TRBJ2-7 | TRBV27 | TRBD2 | CASSLSSSGRVWEQYF | TGTGCCAGCAGCCTCTCCTCTAGCGGGAGGGTGTGGGAGCAGTACTTC
- | TRBJ2-1 | TRBV11-2 | - | CASSFDFGGGYNEQFF | TGTGCCAGCAGCTTTGATTTTGGGGGAGGTTACAATGAGCAGTTCTTC
once | TRBJ1-2 | TRBV19 | TRBD1 | CASSGTGARLYGYTF | TGTGCCAGCTCCGGGACAGGGGCGCGATTATATGGCTACACCTTC
- | TRBJ2-5 | TRBV4-3 | TRBD1 | CASSQVGTGQQETQYF | TGCGCCAGCAGCCAAGTCGGGACAGGGCAACAAGAGACCCAGTACTTC
- | TRBJ2-1 | TRBV7-7 | TRBD2 | CASSLGGGFNEQFF | TGTGCTAGCAGCTTGGGCGGGGGGTTCAATGAGCAGTTCTTC
- | TRBJ1-4 | TRBV4-1 | TRBD1 | CASSQVWGQGSAEKLFF | TGCGCCAGCAGCCAAGTATGGGGACAGGGGTCGGCTGAAAAACTGTTTTTT
- | TRBJ1-2 | TRBV10-3 | TRBD1 | CAIGRDSNYGYTF | TGTGCCATCGGCAGGGACAGTAACTATGGCTACACCTTC
- | TRBJ2-5 | TRBV7-2 | - | CASSLARETQYF | TGTGCCAGCAGCTTAGCTAGAGAGACCCAGTACTTC
once | TRBJ2-7 | TRBV11-2 | - | CASSLNRVYEQYF | TGTGCCAGCAGCTTAAACCGGGTCTACGAGCAGTACTTC
- | TRBJ2-3 | TRBV10-3 | - | CAISVGGIGTDTQYF | TGTGCCATCAGTGTGGGCGGGATAGGCACAGATACGCAGTATTTT
- | TRBJ1-2 | TRBV7-2 | - | CASSQQGYGYTF | TGTGCCAGCAGCCAACAGGGCTATGGCTACACCTTC
- | TRBJ2-2 | TRBV5-1 | TRBD2 | CASNEGTSGRVELFF | TGCGCCAGCAACGAGGGGACTAGCGGGAGAGTGGAGCTGTTTTTT
- | TRBJ2-1 | TRBV2 | TRBD2 | CASSGLAGSYNEQFF | TGTGCCAGCAGTGGGCTAGCGGGTTCCTACAATGAGCAGTTCTTC
- | TRBJ1-1 | TRBV5-5 | - | CASSLVVGGVGTEAFF | TGTGCCAGCAGCTTGGTGGTTGGGGGGGTCGGCACTGAAGCTTTCTTT
- | TRBJ2-7 | TRBV5-4 | - | CASSSPSSYEQYF | TGTGCCAGCAGCTCACCCAGCTCCTACGAGCAGTACTTC